Listed below are T cell receptor beta chains from one sample, sequenced in a study of blood T cell repertoires in COVID-19. Method: immunoSEQ multiplex PCR; TCRdb's copy keeps in-frame clones and lacks some. This sample yields around 50,000 clones, of which 84% are seen a single time; approximately 7.6% belongs to the top ten. Sequencing was performed on peripheral blood. The receptor set was obtained from a human donor in a cohort sampled during active COVID-19. CDR3s include the opening cysteine and the closing phenylalanine or tryptophan. D genes are given only for firm matches. The size field is filled for only some rows; it gives once, few, many or a size class.

TRBJ2-5 | . | TRBV11-3 | . | CASTRGQSTSSQETQYF | TGTGCCAGCACCCGAGGCCAATCCACTAGCAGCCAAGAGACCCAGTACTTC
TRBJ2-7 | . | TRBV4-3 | . | CASSQDGGTSYEQYF | TGCGCCAGCAGCCAAGACGGGGGTACCTCCTACGAGCAGTACTTC
TRBJ2-7 | . | TRBV6-2/TRBV6-3 | TRBD1 | CASSYTPWDRGVYEQYF | TGTGCCAGCAGTTACACCCCTTGGGACAGGGGCGTCTACGAGCAGTACTTC
TRBJ2-2 | . | TRBV2 | . | CASRGDSDTGELFF | TGTGCCAGCAGGGGGGACTCTGACACCGGGGAGCTGTTTTTT
TRBJ2-3 | . | TRBV28 | . | CASTLGGRVSDTQYF | TGTGCCAGCACCCTCGGGGGAAGGGTATCAGATACGCAGTATTTT
TRBJ2-7 | once | TRBV11-3 | TRBD2 | CASSPPQIGREWVRQYF | TGTGCCAGCAGCCCCCCTCAAATAGGGCGGGAGTGGGTAAGGCAGTACTTC
TRBJ2-1 | . | TRBV9 | TRBD2 | CASSVESGMVNEQFF | TGTGCCAGCAGCGTAGAAAGCGGGATGGTGAATGAGCAGTTCTTC
TRBJ2-3 | . | TRBV5-1 | . | CASSLEGADTQYF | TGCGCCAGCAGCTTGGAGGGGGCAGATACGCAGTATTTT
TRBJ2-1 | . | TRBV7-3 | TRBD2 | CASSLGLAGNNEQFF | TGTGCCAGCAGCCTCGGACTAGCGGGGAACAATGAGCAGTTCTTC
TRBJ2-5 | . | TRBV5-1 | TRBD2 | CASSLSVRTGLAGGQETQYF | TGCGCCAGCAGCTTATCGGTCCGCACGGGTCTAGCGGGAGGCCAAGAGACCCAGTACTTC
TRBJ2-7 | . | TRBV5-8 | . | CASSLSTEQYF | TGTGCCAGCAGCTTGAGCACCGAGCAGTACTTC
TRBJ2-5 | . | TRBV7-2 | TRBD2 | CASSTRGGRALETQYF | TGTGCCAGCAGCACTAGGGGCGGGAGGGCCTTGGAGACCCAGTACTTC
TRBJ2-1 | once | TRBV28 | . | CASSFRQGTSLAYNEQFF | TGTGCCAGCAGTTTTAGACAGGGTACTAGCTTGGCCTACAATGAGCAGTTCTTC
TRBJ2-7 | . | TRBV24-1 | . | CATSGGQGRAYEQYF | TGTGCCACCAGTGGTGGGCAGGGGAGAGCCTACGAGCAGTACTTC
TRBJ1-2 | . | TRBV19 | . | CASSTYRNYGYTF | TGTGCCAGTAGTACCTACAGGAACTATGGCTACACCTTC